This TCR beta chain was profiled in a study of shared clonotypes between healthy human individuals (TCRdb year 2020). For the wider study: The cohort included a few men and a couple of women between 18 and 49 years of age. Blood TCR repertoires of five healthy adults were deeply sequenced to estimate repertoire size and the extent of clonotype sharing between individuals. For each donor, CD4 naive and CD4 memory were each run on three plates, CD8 naive on two plates, and CD8 memory on one plate. Per donor, leukapheresis produced somewhere between about 0.94 and 9 billion PBMCs. Different laboratories and diverse techniques were used to prepare libraries and sequence TCR repertoires, to increase sequencing depth and limit assay-specific biases. Points the paper makes about the study in general: Incomplete sequencing was indicated by rarefaction of sorted-subset datasets, despite the large sequencing depth. Pairwise subsampling indicated that sequencing depth was expected to affect the degree of clonotype sharing among donors. Only blood was sampled, and tissue TCR repertoires likely differ from those in blood. Compared with non-shared clonotypes, clonotypes shared by all four sorted-subset donors had higher generation probabilities. Across a handful of donors, roughly 5% of naive CD4, 3.5% of naive CD8, about 2.3% of memory CD4, and roughly 0.41% of memory CD8 clonotypes were shared. Estimated clonotype richness was generally larger for naive than for memory subsets. Because the study included a small number of donors, the genetic and exposure-history diversity represented was limited.

Donors were healthy HIV-negative adults with no recently reported acute infections or vaccinations. Only Caucasian adults living in Nashville, Tennessee, USA were represented among the donors. CD4+ T cells were enriched by magnetic negative selection; naive cells were then positively selected on CD45RA, and the negative fraction formed the memory subset. Blood was collected by leukapheresis, and PBMCs were isolated by Ficoll-Histopaque density gradient centrifugation and then cryopreserved in liquid nitrogen vapor phase. Analytical flow cytometry was used to check the purity and quantity of each magnetically sorted T cell population. From each sorted fraction, genomic DNA was isolated and quantified by UV absorbance on a Nanodrop 2000c. TCR CDR3 regions were amplified from genomic DNA by multiplex PCR using the deep immunoSEQ assay. Extracted genomic DNA from each cell subset was distributed evenly across all wells of several immunoSEQ 96-well plates, and each plate was treated as a replicate. For sorted subsets, each replicate PCR was loaded with roughly 190 ng genomic DNA, equivalent to 30,000 or so T cell genomes. Purified libraries were quantified with a Qubit 3.0 fluorometer, sized on a Bioanalyzer 2100, and re-quantified with the KAPA Library Quantification kit. Each immunoSEQ 96-well plate was sequenced on its own single-read 150-cycle Illumina NextSeq 550 flow cell. Regarding the original processing steps: Because the immunoSEQ output held only junctional sequences and lacked quality scores, the filtering could not match the filtering applied to full-length reads. To assign V/J genes and CDR3, sequences were annotated using PyIR, a Python wrapper for IgBLAST v1.9, with IMGT germline references. Reads with weak V/J assignments (E-value above 1e-6), missing CDR3, stop codons, out-of-frame junctions, or ambiguous translated residues were removed. V3J clonotypes were defined as sequences sharing the same inferred V gene, J gene, and CDR3 amino acid sequence. Percentage overlap between repertoires was calculated by dividing the number of shared unique clonotypes by the size of the smaller repertoire. RTK rarefaction, the Chao1 estimator, and Recon v2.1 estimates of unobserved clonotypes were used to assess repertoire richness. Generation probabilities for all TCRbeta clonotypes obtained by the gDNA method from a few donors were computed using OLGA. In its TCRdb copy, this immuneACCESS table keeps in-frame sequences only and misses some clones. Where compared with another copy, unresolved V genes explain less than half of these, and the others have no known cause. Clone size and V and J calls were adopted from that table, with D and trimming inferred from the DNA. In this sample the table shows 850,000 to 1,200,000 clones, approximately 70% of which occur a single time. Approximately 1.5% of the sample goes to the ten largest clones.

In regard to this clone: Its binding antigen is unknown. Nothing much larger sits one base from this clone, and base qualities are not available.

CDR1 SGHAT and CDR2 FQNNGV are derived from the germline V gene. The junction shows trimming of 4 bases on V and 1 base on J, plus 5 bases between the germline ends. From its cysteine to its phenylalanine, the CDR3 spans 13 amino acids. Left in the record is the CDR3 DNA by itself, 39 bases read in frame from the first base. The sequence derives from a man aged 18 to 29 in good health. The V and J genes are TRBV11-2 and TRBJ1-3, with no confident D gene call. The sequenced sample consisted of memory CD4+ T cells sorted from blood. What the cell subset or site label conveys for this sample: CD45RA-negative fraction. In nucleotides, the sequence is TGTGCCAGCAGCTCTCTGTCTGGAAACACCATATATTTT. It specifies CASSSLSGNTIYF.